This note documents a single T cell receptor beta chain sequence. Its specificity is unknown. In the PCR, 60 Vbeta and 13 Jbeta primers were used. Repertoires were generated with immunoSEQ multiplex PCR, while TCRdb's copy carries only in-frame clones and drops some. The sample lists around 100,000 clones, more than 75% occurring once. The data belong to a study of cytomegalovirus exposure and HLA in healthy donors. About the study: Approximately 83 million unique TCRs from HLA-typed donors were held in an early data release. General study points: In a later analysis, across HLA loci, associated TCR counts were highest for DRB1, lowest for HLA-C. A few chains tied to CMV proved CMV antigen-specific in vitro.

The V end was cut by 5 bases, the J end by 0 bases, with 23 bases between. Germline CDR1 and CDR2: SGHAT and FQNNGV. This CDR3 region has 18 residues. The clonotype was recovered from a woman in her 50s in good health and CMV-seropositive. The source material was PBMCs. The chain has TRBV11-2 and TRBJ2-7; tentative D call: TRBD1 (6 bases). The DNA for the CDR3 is TGTGCCAGCAGCCCTACCAACAGGGCCAAGAAGAGCTCCTACGAGCAGTACTTC. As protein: CASSPTNRAKKSSYEQYF.